This T cell receptor beta chain was observed in a study of blood T cell repertoires in COVID-19. Study background: Sample material is recorded as cDNA or gDNA derived from T cells, B-cell-depleted T cells, or PBMCs.

This clone is medium-sized by share. Authors' methods: Reference gene primer amplification yielded estimated nucleated cell counts. Clones were read by immunoSEQ multiplex PCR, and TCRdb kept only the in-frame ones, dropping some. D and trimming come from the DNA, and the V and J calls and clone size come from that table. The table has about 34,000 clones, around 77% seen once. The CDR3 covers 15 residues. J was trimmed by 8 bases and V by 3 bases; bases with no gene match: 10. Germline V gene data show CDR1 as SGHNT and CDR2 as YYREEE (reference sequence). This sequence originates from a human donor in a cohort sampled during active COVID-19. J is TRBJ1-2 and V is TRBV5-4; the match to TRBD1 covers 10 bases. The sequencing input was peripheral blood. CDR3 nucleotide sequence: TGTGCCAGCAGCTCACGGGACAGGGGCCATTTCGGCTACACCTTC. Encoded protein: CASSSRDRGHFGYTF.